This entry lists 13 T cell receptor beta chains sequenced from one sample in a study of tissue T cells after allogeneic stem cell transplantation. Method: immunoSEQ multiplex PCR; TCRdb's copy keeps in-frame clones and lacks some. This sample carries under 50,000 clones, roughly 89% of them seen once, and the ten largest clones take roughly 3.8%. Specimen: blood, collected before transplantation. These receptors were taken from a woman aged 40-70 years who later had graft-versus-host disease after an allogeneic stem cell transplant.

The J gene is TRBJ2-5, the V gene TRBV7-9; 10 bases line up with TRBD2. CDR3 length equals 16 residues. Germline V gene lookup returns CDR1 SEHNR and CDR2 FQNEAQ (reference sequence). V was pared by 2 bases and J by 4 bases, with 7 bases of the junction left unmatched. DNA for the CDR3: TGTGCCAGCAGCTTACTAGCGGGAGTTAAGGGAGAGACCCAGTACTTC. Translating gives CASSLLAGVKGETQYF.

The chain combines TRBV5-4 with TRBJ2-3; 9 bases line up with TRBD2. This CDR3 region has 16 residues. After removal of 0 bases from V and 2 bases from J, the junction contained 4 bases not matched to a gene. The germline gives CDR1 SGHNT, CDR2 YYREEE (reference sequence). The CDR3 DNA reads TGTGCCAGCAGCTTGGGTAGCGGGAGAAACACAGATACGCAGTATTTT. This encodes CASSLGSGRNTDTQYF. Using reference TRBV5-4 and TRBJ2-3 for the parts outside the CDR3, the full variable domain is ETGVTQSPTHLIKTRGQQVTLRCSSQSGHNTVSWYQQALGQGPQFIFQYYREEENGRGNFPPRFSGLQFPNYSSELNVNALELDDSALYLCASSLGSGRNTDTQYFGPGTRLTVL.

In DNA form, the CDR3 reads TGTGCCAGCAGTTTAAACAGGGTGGCCTTCAATGAGCAGTTCTTC. Protein product: CASSLNRVAFNEQFF. J is TRBJ2-1 and V is TRBV28; TRBD1 is a possible D gene (6 bases). The V gene lost 2 bases and the J gene lost 6 bases, with 14 bases spanning the gap. Germline V gene lookup returns CDR1 MDHEN and CDR2 SYDVKM. The CDR3 is 15 amino acids.

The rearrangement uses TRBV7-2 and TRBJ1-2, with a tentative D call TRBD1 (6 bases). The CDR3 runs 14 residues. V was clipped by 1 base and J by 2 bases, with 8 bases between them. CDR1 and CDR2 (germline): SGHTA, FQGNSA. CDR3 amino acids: CASSLGGGNYGYTF. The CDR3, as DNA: TGTGCCAGCAGCTTAGGAGGGGGGAACTATGGCTACACCTTC.

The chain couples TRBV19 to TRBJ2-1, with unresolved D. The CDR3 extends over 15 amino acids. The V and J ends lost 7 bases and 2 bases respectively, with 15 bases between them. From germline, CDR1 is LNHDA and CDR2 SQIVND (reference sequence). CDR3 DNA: TGTGCCAGTATTAAACGGGCAGGCCCCTACAATGAGCAGTTCTTC. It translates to CASIKRAGPYNEQFF.

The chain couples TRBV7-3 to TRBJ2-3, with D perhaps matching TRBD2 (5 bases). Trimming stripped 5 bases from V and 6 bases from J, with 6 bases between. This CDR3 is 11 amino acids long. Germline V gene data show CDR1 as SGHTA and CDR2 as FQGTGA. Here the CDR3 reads CASSEGDTQYF. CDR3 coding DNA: TGTGCCAGCAGCGAGGGTGATACGCAGTATTTT.

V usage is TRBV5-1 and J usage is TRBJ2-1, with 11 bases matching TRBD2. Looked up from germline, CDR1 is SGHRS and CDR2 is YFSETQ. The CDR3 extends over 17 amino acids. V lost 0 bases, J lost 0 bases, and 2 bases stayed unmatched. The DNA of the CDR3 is TGCGCCAGCAGCTTGGGACTAGCGGGGAGCTCCTACAATGAGCAGTTCTTC. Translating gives CASSLGLAGSSYNEQFF.

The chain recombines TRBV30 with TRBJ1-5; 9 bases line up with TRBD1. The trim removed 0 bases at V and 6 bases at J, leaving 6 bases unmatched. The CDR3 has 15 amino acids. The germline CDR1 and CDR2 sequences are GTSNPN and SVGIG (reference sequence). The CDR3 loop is CAWSVRGQGLQPQHF. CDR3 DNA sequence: TGTGCCTGGAGTGTACGGGGACAGGGACTTCAGCCCCAGCATTTT.

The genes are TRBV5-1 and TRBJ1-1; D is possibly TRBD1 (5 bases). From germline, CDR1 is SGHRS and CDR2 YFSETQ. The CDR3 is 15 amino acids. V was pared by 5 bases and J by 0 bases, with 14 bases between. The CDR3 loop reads CASSRNGGVNTEAFF. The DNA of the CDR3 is TGCGCCAGCAGTCGAAATGGGGGGGTGAACACTGAAGCTTTCTTT.

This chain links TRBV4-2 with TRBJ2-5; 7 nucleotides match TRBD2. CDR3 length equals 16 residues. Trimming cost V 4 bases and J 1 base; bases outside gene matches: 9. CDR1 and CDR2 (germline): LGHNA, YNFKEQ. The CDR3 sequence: CASSPLGRARQETQYF. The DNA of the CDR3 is TGTGCCAGCAGCCCCCTGGGGAGGGCCCGCCAAGAGACCCAGTACTTC.

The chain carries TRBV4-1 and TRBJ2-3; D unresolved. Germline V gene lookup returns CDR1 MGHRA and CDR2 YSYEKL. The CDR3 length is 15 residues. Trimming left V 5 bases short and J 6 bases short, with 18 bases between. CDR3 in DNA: TGCGCCAGCAGCGAGTGGGGTAGGGCCCGGGATACGCAGTATTTT. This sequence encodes CASSEWGRARDTQYF.

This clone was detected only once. CDR3 sequence reads: CAWSGLAGKTGELFF. CDR3 nucleotide sequence: TGTGCCTGGAGTGGTTTAGCGGGAAAAACCGGGGAGCTGTTTTTT. The J gene is TRBJ2-2, the V gene TRBV30, with 8 bases lining up with TRBD2. With V trimmed by 1 base and J by 5 bases, 6 bases remained unmatched. The CDR3 runs to 15 residues. The germline CDR1 and CDR2 sequences are GTSNPN and SVGIG (reference sequence).

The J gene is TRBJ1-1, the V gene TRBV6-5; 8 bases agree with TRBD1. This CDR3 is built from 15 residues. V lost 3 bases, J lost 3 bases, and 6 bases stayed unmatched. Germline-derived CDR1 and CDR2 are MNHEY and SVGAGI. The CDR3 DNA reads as TGTGCCAGCAGTTATACCGGACAGGGCCACACTGAAGCTTTCTTT. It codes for CASSYTGQGHTEAFF.